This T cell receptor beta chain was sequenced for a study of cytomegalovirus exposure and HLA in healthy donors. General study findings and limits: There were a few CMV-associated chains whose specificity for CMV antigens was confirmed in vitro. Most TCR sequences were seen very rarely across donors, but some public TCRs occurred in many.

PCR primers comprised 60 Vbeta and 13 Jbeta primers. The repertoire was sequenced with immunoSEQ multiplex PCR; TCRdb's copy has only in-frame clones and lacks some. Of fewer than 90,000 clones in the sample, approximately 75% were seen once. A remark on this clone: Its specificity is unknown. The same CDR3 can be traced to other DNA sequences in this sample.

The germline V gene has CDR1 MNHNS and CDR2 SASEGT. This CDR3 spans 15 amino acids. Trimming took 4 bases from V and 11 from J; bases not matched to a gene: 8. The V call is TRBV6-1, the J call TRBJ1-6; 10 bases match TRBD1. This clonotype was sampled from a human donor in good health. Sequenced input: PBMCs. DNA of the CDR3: TGTGCCAGCAGTGCACGACAGGGGGCGGACACACCCCTCCACTTT. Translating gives CASSARQGADTPLHF.